Below, one T cell receptor beta chain is given with its context. What it binds is unknown. The PCR ran on 60 Vbeta and 13 Jbeta primers. The protocol was immunoSEQ multiplex PCR, while the TCRdb copy is restricted to in-frame clones and leaves out a portion. Of over 200,000 clones listed, under 80% were seen once; the top ten hold 1.8%. This specimen comes from a study of cytomegalovirus exposure and HLA in healthy donors. Study observations and caveats: For TCR beta chains, V- and J-gene trimming was later linked to a missense DCLRE1C variant. Later on, an analysis tied 15,000 or so TCR beta sequences to HLA alleles at 0.05 false discovery rate. In a later analysis, most CMV-associated TCR beta chains appeared HLA-restricted.

The sample comprised PBMCs. The receptor comes from a woman between 25 and 40 years old in good health and CMV-seronegative.

Written as DNA, the CDR3 is TGTGCCAGCAGACCGATCCAGAATTCACCCCTCCACTTT. Translating it yields CASRPIQNSPLHF. The J gene is TRBJ1-6, the V gene TRBV6-5, with no clear D. CDR1 and CDR2 (germline): MNHEY, SVGAGI. The CDR3 has 13 residues. Trimming took 6 bases from V and 7 from J, leaving 10 bases between them.